This T cell receptor (beta chain) was sequenced during a study of shared clonotypes between healthy human individuals. The data were produced by immunoSEQ multiplex PCR, yet TCRdb's version contains in-frame clones alone and is incomplete. In the table there are about 2,500,000 clones, around 94% of which are singletons. The length of the CDR3 is 15 residues. The germline V gene has CDR1 SGHTA and CDR2 FQGNSA. V shed 1 base, J shed 0 bases, and the junction held 1 base outside the gene matches. In the case of this clone: Distinct nucleotide sequences in the sample also encode this CDR3.

The chain combines TRBV7-2 with TRBJ1-1, with 8 bases aligning to TRBD1. This clonotype was obtained from a young man in good health. The sample comprised naive CD4+ T cells sorted from blood. As to subset: CD45RA+ positively selected. DNA for the CDR3: TGTGCCAGCAGCTTAGTGGGACAGGTGAACACTGAAGCTTTCTTT. Its protein product is CASSLVGQVNTEAFF.